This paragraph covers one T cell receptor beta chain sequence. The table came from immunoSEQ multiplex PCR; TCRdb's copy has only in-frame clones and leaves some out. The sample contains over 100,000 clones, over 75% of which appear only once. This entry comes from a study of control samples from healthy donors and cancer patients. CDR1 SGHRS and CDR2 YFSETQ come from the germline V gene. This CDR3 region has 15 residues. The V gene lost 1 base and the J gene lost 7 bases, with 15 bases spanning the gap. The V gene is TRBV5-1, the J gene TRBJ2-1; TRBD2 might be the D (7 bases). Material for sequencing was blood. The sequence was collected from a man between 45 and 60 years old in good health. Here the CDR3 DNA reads TGCGCCAGCAGCTTGCTACGGGGGGCGGCTAATGAGCAGTTCTTC. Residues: CASSLLRGAANEQFF.